These T cell receptor beta chains were read from a single sample in a study of identical twins. One entry per CDR3 protein results from TCRdb running MiXCR on the 5' RACE reads. This table holds hundreds of thousands of distinct CDR3 sequences, around 6.8% found once. These data also formed part of another study, on yellow fever vaccine responses in identical twins.

The sequenced sample was memory (CD45RO+) T cells sorted from blood. The source is a woman between 18 and 29 years old in good health. Both conserved end residues are part of each CDR3. A D gene is named only where the DNA matches it firmly. Size is omitted from some rows. Given values are once, few, many or a class for expanded clones.

NA,TRBJ2-7,TRBV19,NA,TGTGCCAGTAGTATAGATTACAGGAACTCCTACGAGCAGTACTTC,CASSIDYRNSYEQYF
many,TRBJ2-3,TRBV12-3/TRBV12-4,TRBD1,TGTGCCAGCAGGGCGCAGGGGGACACAGATACGCAGTATTTT,CASRAQGDTDTQYF
many,TRBJ2-3,TRBV18,TRBD2,TGTGCCAGCTCACCAAGACTAGCGGGGGGGCCCGGAGATACGCAGTATTTT,CASSPRLAGGPGDTQYF
NA,TRBJ2-7,TRBV28,NA,TGTGCCAGCCTCGAGACTGGATTATCATACGAGCAGTACTTC,CASLETGLSYEQYF
few,TRBJ2-7,TRBV28,NA,TGTGCCAGCAGTCTCCCCGCCACCTACGAGCAGTACTTC,CASSLPATYEQYF
many,TRBJ2-1,TRBV11-2,TRBD1,TGTGCCAGCAGCTTAGCAGGGGGCTATGAGCAGTTCTTC,CASSLAGGYEQFF
NA,TRBJ2-7,TRBV7-6,NA,TGTGCCAGCAGCTTATCCCTTTACCACGAGCAGTACTTC,CASSLSLYHEQYF
NA,TRBJ2-2,TRBV9,NA,TGTGCCAGCAGCCCGACGCCGGGGCCTAGGTTGTTCGCCGGGGAGCTGTTTTTT,CASSPTPGPRLFAGELFF
few,TRBJ2-1,TRBV6-2/TRBV6-3,TRBD1,TGTGCCAGCGGGACAGGGGTTGAGCAGTTCTTC,CASGTGVEQFF
many,TRBJ1-5,TRBV15,NA,TGTGCCACCAGCAGGGCCGACAATCAGCCCCAGCATTTT,CATSRADNQPQHF
NA,TRBJ2-5,TRBV20-1,NA,TGCAGTGCTAGGTCGTCAGGTGGGCAAGAGACCCAGTACTTC,CSARSSGGQETQYF
few,TRBJ2-1,TRBV2,TRBD2,TGTGCCAGCAGCAGGACTAGTCGTGGTGACAGTGAGCAGTTCTTC,CASSRTSRGDSEQFF
once,TRBJ1-1,TRBV2,NA,TGTGCCAGCAGTGAAGCGCGGAACACTGAAGCTTTCTTT,CASSEARNTEAFF
NA,TRBJ1-2,TRBV12-3/TRBV12-4,NA,TGTGCCAGCGCAATGGTTTACTATGGCTACACCTTC,CASAMVYYGYTF
many,TRBJ2-1,TRBV5-1,TRBD2,TGCGCCAGCAGCTCGGGGCGGCGGGAGGAATACAATGAGCAGTTCTTC,CASSSGRREEYNEQFF
many,TRBJ2-1,TRBV12-3/TRBV12-4,NA,TGTGCCAGCAGTTTAAGTGGGAGTGGTGAGCAGTTCTTC,CASSLSGSGEQFF
many,TRBJ2-2,TRBV7-8,NA,TGTGCCAGCAGCCCAGCCAAGGAGCTGTTTTTT,CASSPAKELFF
many,TRBJ2-3,TRBV6-5,TRBD1,TGTGCCAGCAGTTACTCGAGGGGGCAAGGGGCAGATACGCAGTATTTT,CASSYSRGQGADTQYF
many,TRBJ1-5,TRBV12-3/TRBV12-4,TRBD1,TGTGCCAGCAGTCCCCGGGACAGGGGGACAAGCAATCAGCCCCAGCATTTT,CASSPRDRGTSNQPQHF
NA,TRBJ2-1,TRBV5-1,NA,TGCGCCAGCAGCTCGGACAATGAGCAGTTCTTC,CASSSDNEQFF
few,TRBJ1-1,TRBV28,TRBD1,TGTGCCAGCACCATACTCCGGGACAGGGGGAGCATGAACACTGAAGCTTTCTTT,CASTILRDRGSMNTEAFF
NA,TRBJ1-1,TRBV9,TRBD1,TGTGCCAGCAGGGGGGGGACAGGGAACACTGAAGCTTTCTTT,CASRGGTGNTEAFF
few,TRBJ2-5,TRBV4-3,NA,TGCGCCAGCAGCCAAGAAGCCCGAAAGGGGTGGGAGACCCAGTACTTC,CASSQEARKGWETQYF
NA,TRBJ1-4,TRBV28,NA,TGTGCCAGCAGTCAGGACAGTGGTTTGGGGGAAAAACTGTTTTTT,CASSQDSGLGEKLFF
many,TRBJ1-6,TRBV28,NA,TGTGCCAGCAGTTTAGGCATTCATTATTCACCCCTCCACTTT,CASSLGIHYSPLHF
NA,TRBJ1-5,TRBV10-3,NA,TGTGCCATCAGTGCTGGGAACCATCAGCCCCAGCATTTT,CAISAGNHQPQHF
NA,TRBJ1-1,TRBV28,TRBD1,TGTGCCAGCAGTTTACCCGGACAGGGGGCCTCCGTCACTGAAGCTTTCTTT,CASSLPGQGASVTEAFF
many,TRBJ2-3,TRBV7-8,NA,TGTGCCAGCAGCCCCCGAGCCCGATCACTAGCAGATACGCAGTATTTT,CASSPRARSLADTQYF
NA,TRBJ1-5,TRBV2,NA,TGTGCCAGCAGTCCTAGAGTCTATCAGCCCCAGCATTTT,CASSPRVYQPQHF
many,TRBJ2-7,TRBV10-2,NA,TGCGCCAGCAGTACCGGCTCCTACGAGCAGTACTTC,CASSTGSYEQYF
many,TRBJ2-7,TRBV7-2,NA,TGTGCCAGCAGCATCCCACTCTCCTACGAGCAGTACTTC,CASSIPLSYEQYF
many,TRBJ2-1,TRBV10-2,NA,TGCGCCAGCAGCGTGGAGCAGGCCTACAATGAGCAGTTCTTC,CASSVEQAYNEQFF
many,TRBJ1-1,TRBV5-1,NA,TGCGCCAGCAGCAGGACAGAGTCCTCTGAAGCTTTCTTT,CASSRTESSEAFF
few,TRBJ2-7,TRBV4-3,NA,TGCGCCAGCAGCCAAGAGGTGTCCGCGGACTACGAGCAGTACTTC,CASSQEVSADYEQYF
few,TRBJ2-2,TRBV20-1,NA,TGCAGTGCTAGAGAAGGGCCGGGGGAGCTGTTTTTT,CSAREGPGELFF
NA,TRBJ1-2,TRBV4-2,NA,TGTGCCAGCAGCCAAGGGCGGGGTGGCTTTAACTATGGCTACACCTTC,CASSQGRGGFNYGYTF
NA,TRBJ1-1,TRBV6-1,NA,TGTGCCAGCAGTCCCACCGGGTGGGGGACTGAAGCTTTCTTT,CASSPTGWGTEAFF
many,TRBJ1-3,TRBV7-2,NA,TGTGCCAGCAGTCAAGGACCGGATCGAAACACCATATATTTT,CASSQGPDRNTIYF
NA,TRBJ2-7,TRBV4-3,TRBD2,TGCGCCAGCAGCCATGGGACTAGCGGGGGAAGGAGCTCCTACGAGCAGTACTTC,CASSHGTSGGRSSYEQYF
few,TRBJ2-1,TRBV12-3/TRBV12-4,NA,TGTGCCAGCACTTACCGGGGGAGCTCCTACAATGAGCAGTTCTTC,CASTYRGSSYNEQFF
NA,TRBJ2-1,TRBV7-2,NA,TGTGCCAGCAGCTTAGCGGGAGAGGCGTTTGAGCAGTTCTTC,CASSLAGEAFEQFF
NA,TRBJ1-1,TRBV7-2,NA,TGTGCCAGCAGCCGTGGTTGGGGGCGTACTGAAGCTTTCTTT,CASSRGWGRTEAFF
many,TRBJ2-7,TRBV11-1,TRBD2,TGTGCCAGCAGTCCCGGGACTAGCGGGAGGCTTAACTACGAGCAGTACTTC,CASSPGTSGRLNYEQYF
many,TRBJ2-4,TRBV5-5,TRBD1,TGTGCCAGCAGGGGACAGGGGACCACAAACATTCAGTACTTC,CASRGQGTTNIQYF
few,TRBJ2-2,TRBV10-3,NA,TGTGCCATCAGAGACACTCTTGACACCGGGGAGCTGTTTTTT,CAIRDTLDTGELFF
NA,TRBJ1-1,TRBV9,NA,TGTGCCAGCAGCGGGGGTTTCGCTGAAGCTTTCTTT,CASSGGFAEAFF
NA,TRBJ2-3,TRBV2,TRBD2,TGTGCCAGCAGGTTACTAGCGGGAGATGGTCCAGATACGCAGTATTTT,CASRLLAGDGPDTQYF
many,TRBJ2-3,TRBV28,TRBD1,TGTGCCAGCAGTTTAGGTTCAGGGGGCAGGTATACGCAGTATTTT,CASSLGSGGRYTQYF
many,TRBJ2-5,TRBV5-1,NA,TGCGCCAGCAGCGCTACCGGGACACTAAACCCACAAGAGACCCAGTACTTC,CASSATGTLNPQETQYF
many,TRBJ2-7,TRBV5-1,NA,TGCGCCAGCAGCGTGTTGGGGGAGGTGACGTTGTACGAGCAGTACTTC,CASSVLGEVTLYEQYF
few,TRBJ2-1,TRBV7-2,TRBD2,TGTGCCAGCAGTTTAGTGGCTAGCGGGGGGGCGAATGAGCAGTTCTTC,CASSLVASGGANEQFF
few,TRBJ2-5,TRBV2,NA,TGTGCCAGCAGGGAAGCGGAACGGGAGACCCAGTACTTC,CASREAERETQYF
NA,TRBJ2-3,TRBV6-2/TRBV6-3,NA,TGTGCCAGCAGTCTGCTATTGAGCGGGAGCACAGATACGCAGTATTTT,CASSLLLSGSTDTQYF
NA,TRBJ2-5,TRBV5-6,NA,TGTGCCAGCAGCCTAACCGGGACCCAGTACTTC,CASSLTGTQYF
NA,TRBJ2-5,TRBV7-2,TRBD2,TGTGCCAGCAGCTCCGACGGGAGGCTGCCGGCCCAGTACTTC,CASSSDGRLPAQYF
NA,TRBJ2-3,TRBV7-9,NA,TGTGCCAGCAGCTTCGAGGGACTCAGCACAGATACGCAGTATTTT,CASSFEGLSTDTQYF
many,TRBJ2-5,TRBV5-1,TRBD1,TGCGCCAGCAGCGCCGGACAGGGGACGGGGTACCAAGAGACCCAGTACTTC,CASSAGQGTGYQETQYF